The present entry profiles one T cell receptor beta chain with its context. Its specificity is not known. TCRdb keeps only in-frame clones here, not all; method: immunoSEQ multiplex PCR. The sample contains approximately 60,000 clones, around 86% of which appear only once. The source of the sample is a study of a mutant IDH1 vaccine in newly diagnosed glioma. Study at large: V12 corresponded to week 35 and V13 to week 47.

The time point here: week 47, end of study. Every single dose of the vaccine, 300 ug of mutant IDH1 20-mer peptide, came with topical imiquimod. Specimen: PBMCs, collected from a glioma patient whose treatment included an IDH1 peptide vaccine. The receptor's source is a woman aged 45-65 years with glioma.

The CDR3 nucleotides are TGTGCCAGCAGCGCCTCGGGGGGGCGGACTGAAGCTTTCTTT. Protein sequence: CASSASGGRTEAFF. The rearrangement links TRBV9 to TRBJ1-1, with D possibly TRBD1 on 6 matching bases. V lost 3 bases to trimming and J lost 5 bases, with 14 bases between them. The CDR3 contains 14 residues. Germline V gene lookup returns CDR1 SGDLS and CDR2 YYNGEE.